This T cell receptor beta chain was recorded in a study of post-analysis software for immune sequencing data. Study-wide results and caveats: A handful of TRBV segments were significantly more frequent in patients than in controls. TRBV5-6, TRBV5-1 and TRBV20-1 were among these segments. Strong co-clustering by F measure was evident for samples that had been prepared in the same batch. Normalized Chao1 diversity was significantly reduced in patients versus controls.

There are many counts of this clonotype. Its antigen is currently unknown. cDNA libraries for TCR beta contained unique molecular identifiers. Between about 1 and 10 million T cells gave rise to a few hundred thousand cDNA molecules. TCRdb reprocessed the PCR reads via MiXCR and lists one record per CDR3 protein. The sample includes 350,000 to 450,000 distinct CDR3 sequences, more than 30% of them seen just once. The CDR3 consists of 17 residues. V was clipped by 1 base and J by 1 base; unmatched bases: 5. Germline CDR1 SGHRS, CDR2 YFSETQ. The sequence came from a girl aged 2-10 years with multiple sclerosis. The rearrangement links TRBV5-1 to TRBJ1-6; TRBD1 aligns across 7 bases. Input material: blood. CDR3 DNA sequence: TGCGCCAGCAGCTTGACCCCACAGGGGTCCTATAATTCACCCCTCCACTTT. Translating it yields CASSLTPQGSYNSPLHF.